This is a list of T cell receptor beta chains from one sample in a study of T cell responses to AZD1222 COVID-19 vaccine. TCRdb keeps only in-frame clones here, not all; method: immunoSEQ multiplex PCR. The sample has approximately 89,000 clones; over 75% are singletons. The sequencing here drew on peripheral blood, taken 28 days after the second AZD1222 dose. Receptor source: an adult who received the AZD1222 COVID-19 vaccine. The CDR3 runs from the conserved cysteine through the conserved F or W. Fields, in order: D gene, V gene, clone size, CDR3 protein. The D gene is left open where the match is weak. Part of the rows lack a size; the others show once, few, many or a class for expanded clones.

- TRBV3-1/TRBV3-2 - CASSQGGLQPPTQYF
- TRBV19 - CASRTSTEAFF
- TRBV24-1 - CATSDPRRSANTGELFF
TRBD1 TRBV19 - CASSTRGETEAFF
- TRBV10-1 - CASSSGHRVDYQPQHF
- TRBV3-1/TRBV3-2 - CASSQVAGLNQPQHF
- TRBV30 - CAWSWNTGELFF
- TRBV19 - CASSFPNQPQHF
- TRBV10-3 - CAISSGTGELFF
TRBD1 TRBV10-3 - CAISGQGQSSYEQYF
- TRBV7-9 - CASSARWTNEKLFF
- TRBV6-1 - CASSERGTEAFF
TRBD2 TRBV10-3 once CAISPGRGDSNEQFF
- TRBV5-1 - CASSLEPGAVSNQPQHF
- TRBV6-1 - CASRKGQNTGELFF